This T cell receptor beta chain was recovered during a study of blood T cell repertoires in COVID-19. Study-wide background: T cells, B-cell-depleted T cells, or PBMCs provided the cDNA or gDNA that served as material.

Across about two dozen US areas, participants ranged in age from about 18 to 100 years. Assignment of participants to cohorts was predicated upon participant-reported clinical history. The CDR3 is 14 amino acids. The ends were cut back, 2 bases at V and 11 bases at J, with 19 bases in the middle. As originally analysed: Using reference gene primer amplification, nucleated cell counts were estimated. The data were produced by immunoSEQ multiplex PCR, yet TCRdb's version contains in-frame clones alone and is incomplete. D and trimming were read from the DNA, whereas the V and J calls and clone size are those reported in that table. The data show under 250,000 clones, approximately 90% seen once.

The chain recombines TRBV5-3 with TRBJ1-1; D may be TRBD1 (6 bases). TRBV5-3 counts as an open reading frame of uncertain function. The TCR sequence derives from a man aged 40-49 years who had recovered from COVID-19. The source material was PBMCs or T cells enriched from blood (not recorded which). In DNA form, the CDR3 reads TGTGCCAGAAGCTTATTCCAGGGGACCCCGCGCGCTTTCTTT. It encodes CARSLFQGTPRAFF.